This TCR beta chain appears in the sequencing data of a study of cytomegalovirus exposure and HLA in healthy donors. V shed 2 bases and J 5 bases; nucleotides not matched to a gene: 9. In germline, CDR1 is MDHEN, CDR2 SYDVKM. The CDR3 is made up of 16 amino acids. PCR was performed using 60 Vbeta and 13 Jbeta primers. Profiling relied on immunoSEQ multiplex PCR, and the TCRdb table lists in-frame clones only, not all of them. The sample includes roughly 140,000 clones, approximately 9% of them seen just once. General study findings and limits: It was only CMV serostatus that was available as immune exposure information. The authors listed approximately 160 TCR beta chains as cytomegalovirus-associated. It was confirmed in vitro that a few of the CMV-associated chains were specific for CMV antigens.

As concerns this clone: What it recognizes is unknown.

The sequence was collected from a male donor in good health and CMV-seronegative. The chain combines TRBV28 with TRBJ1-2; 9 bases agree with TRBD1. The material sequenced was PBMCs. CDR3: CASSLGNRGREYGYTF. The CDR3 region has the DNA TGTGCCAGCAGTTTAGGAAACAGGGGGCGGGAGTATGGCTACACCTTC.